This T cell receptor beta chain comes out of a study of blood T cell repertoires in COVID-19. Study context: COVID-19 samples, acute and convalescent, were from the United States, Italy and Spain. The cDNA or gDNA used as material had been derived from T cells, B-cell-depleted T cells, or PBMCs.

In the authors' workflow: The authors estimated nucleated cell counts from reference gene primer amplification. The repertoire was sequenced with immunoSEQ multiplex PCR; TCRdb's copy has only in-frame clones and lacks some. The DNA was the basis for D and trimming; V, J and clone size are from that table. The sample includes some 69,000 clones, approximately 79% seen only once; the top ten take approximately 17%. The CDR3 runs to 13 residues. V dropped 5 bases and J dropped 10 bases, with 12 bases sitting between them. This receptor was taken from a man in his 60s with acute or convalescent COVID-19. Source material: peripheral blood. The chain recombines TRBV12-3 or TRBV12-4 with TRBJ1-6, with D maybe TRBD1 (5 bases). CDR3 in DNA: TGTGCCAGCAGTAGACACGGGGGATCACCCCTCCACTTT. Translating gives CASSRHGGSPLHF.